This T cell receptor (beta chain) was sequenced during a study of shared clonotypes between healthy human individuals. Study as a whole: The plates for each donor numbered three CD4 naive, three CD4 memory, two CD8 naive and one CD8 memory.

Method: immunoSEQ multiplex PCR; TCRdb's copy keeps in-frame clones and lacks some. The sample contains 950,000 to 1,100,000 clones, about three quarters of which appear only once. The V gene's germline CDR1 is SGHDT and CDR2 YYEEEE. V was shortened by 0 bases and J by 9 bases, with 10 bases between the two germline ends. CDR3 size: 14 residues. Study donors comprised healthy, HIV-negative adults devoid of recent acute infection or vaccination. Everyone who donated was a Caucasian adult who lived in Nashville, Tennessee. Overall study results and limits: Generally, estimated richness proved larger in naive subsets than it did in memory subsets.

Notes on this clone: The antigen remains undetermined.

Material for sequencing was memory CD4+ T cells sorted from blood. The subset was: CD45RA-negative fraction. The rearrangement links TRBV5-6 to TRBJ1-6; TRBD1 is a possible D gene (5 bases). The clonotype was recovered from a man between 18 and 35 years old in good health. The CDR3 DNA reads TGTGCCAGCAGCTTGGTGCAGGGAGGTTCACCCCTCCACTTT. This gives the protein CASSLVQGGSPLHF.